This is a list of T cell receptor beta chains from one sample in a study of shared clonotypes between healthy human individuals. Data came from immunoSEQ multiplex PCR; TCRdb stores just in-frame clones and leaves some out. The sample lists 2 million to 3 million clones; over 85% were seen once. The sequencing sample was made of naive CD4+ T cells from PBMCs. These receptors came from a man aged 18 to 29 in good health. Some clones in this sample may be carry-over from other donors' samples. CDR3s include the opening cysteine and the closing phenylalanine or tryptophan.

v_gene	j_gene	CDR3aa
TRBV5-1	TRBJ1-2	CASSLEGGAGGYTF
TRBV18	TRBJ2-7	CASSRTGGLGYEQYF
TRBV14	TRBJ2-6	CASSFMSGANVLTF
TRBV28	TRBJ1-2	CASSFSGSSTF
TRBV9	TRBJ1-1	CASSQSGTEAFF
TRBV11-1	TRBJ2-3	CASSWDRGPVDTQYF
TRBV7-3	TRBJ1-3	CASSLWSGNTIYF
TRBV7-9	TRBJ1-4	CASSLQGKEVSGEKLFF
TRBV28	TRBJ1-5	CASVDRTGSYSNQPQHF
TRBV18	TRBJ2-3	CASSPGLAGGYDEGTDTQYF
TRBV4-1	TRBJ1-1	CASSPQGAGGSRNTEAFF
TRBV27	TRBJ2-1	CAGVAGPNEQFF
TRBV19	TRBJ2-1	CASSTPTFGYNEQFF
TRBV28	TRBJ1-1	CASSTLHSVLENTEAFF
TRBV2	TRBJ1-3	CASTGGGLPSGNTIYF
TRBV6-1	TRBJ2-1	CASRTGDSYNEQFF
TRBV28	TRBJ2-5	CASSSIGGTQTQYF
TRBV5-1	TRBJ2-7	CASSLSPRSNYEQYF
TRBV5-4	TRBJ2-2	CASSLAFRGTSTGELFF
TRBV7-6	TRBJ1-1	CASSLPGAWRAFF
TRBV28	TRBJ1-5	CASSLSAIQSGAQHF
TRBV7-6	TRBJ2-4	CASSPSPSGDNKNIQYF
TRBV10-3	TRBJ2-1	CAISEVTKSYNEQFF
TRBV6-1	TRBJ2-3	CASSGRPGLRENTQYF
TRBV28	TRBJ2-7	CASNAPGGLYEQYF
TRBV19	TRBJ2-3	CASSTRDWRDTQYF
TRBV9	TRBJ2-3	CASSEGTSGRGVGTDTQYF
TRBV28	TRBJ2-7	CASSLSGAVTYEQYF
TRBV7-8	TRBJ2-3	CASRAGLAETDTQYF
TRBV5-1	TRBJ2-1	CASSLGAEISYNEQFF
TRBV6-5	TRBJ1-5	CASSLGPLSNQPQHF
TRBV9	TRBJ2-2	CASSSVGQITTGELFF
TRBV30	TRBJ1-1	CAGINTEAFF
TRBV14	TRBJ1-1	CASSQVNRERTEAFF
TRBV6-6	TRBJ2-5	CASSPSSGTETQYF
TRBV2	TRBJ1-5	CASGQGRNQPQHF
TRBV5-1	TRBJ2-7	CASSGLAGVSYEQYF
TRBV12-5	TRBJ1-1	CASGLVGGNEAFF
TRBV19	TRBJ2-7	CASSIGARGGNSYEQYF
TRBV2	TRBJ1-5	CASSRSGTGGQPQHF
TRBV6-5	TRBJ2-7	CASNRLAGGSYEQYF
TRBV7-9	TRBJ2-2	CASSFGRGTNTGELFF
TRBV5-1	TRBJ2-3	CASSTGQGNTDTQYF
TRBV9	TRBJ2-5	CASSTEPGETQYF
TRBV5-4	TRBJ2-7	CASSSGALSYEQYF
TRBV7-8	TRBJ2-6	CASSLVGGEGANVLTF
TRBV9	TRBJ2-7	CASNPHEEGYEQYF
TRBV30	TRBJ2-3	CAWSLGRTTDTQYF
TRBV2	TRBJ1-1	CASGTDNTEAFF
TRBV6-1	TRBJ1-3	CASSVRTAGNTIYF
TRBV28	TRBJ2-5	CASSPRGRDKTQYF
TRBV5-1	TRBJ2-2	CASRRGQVVGGELFF
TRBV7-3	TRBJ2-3	CASSLGRAENTQYF
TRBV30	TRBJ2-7	CAWESGYSSYEQYF
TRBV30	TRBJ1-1	CAWSRHLNTEAFF